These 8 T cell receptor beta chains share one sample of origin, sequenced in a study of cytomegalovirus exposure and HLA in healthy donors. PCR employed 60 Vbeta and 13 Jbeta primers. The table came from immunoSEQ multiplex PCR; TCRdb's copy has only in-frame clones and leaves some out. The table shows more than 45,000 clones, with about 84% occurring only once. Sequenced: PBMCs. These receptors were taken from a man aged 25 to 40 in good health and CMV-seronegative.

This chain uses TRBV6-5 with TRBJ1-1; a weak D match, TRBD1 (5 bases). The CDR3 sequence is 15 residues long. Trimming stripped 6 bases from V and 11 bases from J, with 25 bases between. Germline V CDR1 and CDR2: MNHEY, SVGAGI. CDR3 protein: CASSRLNQGRGGAFF. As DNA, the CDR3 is TGTGCCAGCAGCCGCCTGAATCAGGGAAGGGGAGGGGCTTTCTTT.

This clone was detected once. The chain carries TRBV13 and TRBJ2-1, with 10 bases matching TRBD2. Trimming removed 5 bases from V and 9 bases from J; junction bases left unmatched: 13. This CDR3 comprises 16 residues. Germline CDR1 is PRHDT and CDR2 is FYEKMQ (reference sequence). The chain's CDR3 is CASSPRPSGGLSEQFF. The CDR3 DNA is TGTGCCAGCAGCCCCCGACCTAGCGGGGGTTTAAGTGAGCAGTTCTTC. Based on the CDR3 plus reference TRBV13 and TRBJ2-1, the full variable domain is AAGVIQSPRHLIKEKRETATLKCYPIPRHDTVYWYQQGPGQDPQFLISFYEKMQSDKGSIPDRFSAQQFSDYHSELNMSSLELGDSALYFCASSPRPSGGLSEQFFGPGTRLTVL.

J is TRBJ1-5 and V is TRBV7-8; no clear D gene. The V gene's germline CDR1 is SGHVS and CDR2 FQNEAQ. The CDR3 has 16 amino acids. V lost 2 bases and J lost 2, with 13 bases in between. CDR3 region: CASSLKRTFGNQPQHF. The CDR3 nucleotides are TGTGCCAGCAGCTTAAAGAGAACCTTCGGCAATCAGCCCCAGCATTTT.

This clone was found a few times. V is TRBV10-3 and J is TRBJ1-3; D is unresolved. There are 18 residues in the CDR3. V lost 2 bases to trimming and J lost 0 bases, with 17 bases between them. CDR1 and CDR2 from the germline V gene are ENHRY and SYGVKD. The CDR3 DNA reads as TGTGCCATCAGTGAGCATAAACTCGGTCCAGGCTCTGGAAACACCATATATTTT. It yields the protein CAISEHKLGPGSGNTIYF.

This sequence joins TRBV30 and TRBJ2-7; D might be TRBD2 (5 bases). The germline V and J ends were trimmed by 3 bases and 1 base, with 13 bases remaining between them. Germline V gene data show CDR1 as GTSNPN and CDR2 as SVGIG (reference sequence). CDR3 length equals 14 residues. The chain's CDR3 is CAWRTPGESYEQYF. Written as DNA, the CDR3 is TGTGCCTGGAGGACCCCCGGGGAATCCTACGAGCAGTACTTC.

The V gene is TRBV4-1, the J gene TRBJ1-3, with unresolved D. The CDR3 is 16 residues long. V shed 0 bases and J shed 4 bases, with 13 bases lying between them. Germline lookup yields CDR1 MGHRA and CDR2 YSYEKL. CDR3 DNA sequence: TGCGCCAGCAGCCAAGAGGACCGGGGTCGCGGAAACACCATATATTTT. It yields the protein CASSQEDRGRGNTIYF.

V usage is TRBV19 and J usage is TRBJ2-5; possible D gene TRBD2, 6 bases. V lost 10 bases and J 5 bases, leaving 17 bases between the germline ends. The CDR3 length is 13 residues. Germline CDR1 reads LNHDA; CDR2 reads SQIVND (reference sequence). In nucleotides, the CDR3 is TGTGCCATTTCCCGGACAAGCGGGGAGACCCAGTACTTC. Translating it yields CAISRTSGETQYF.

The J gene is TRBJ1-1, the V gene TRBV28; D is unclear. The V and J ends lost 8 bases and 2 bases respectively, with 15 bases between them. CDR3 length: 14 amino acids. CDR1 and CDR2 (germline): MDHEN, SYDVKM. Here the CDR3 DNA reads TGTGCCAGCCACGGAAGCGGCTCAAACACTGAAGCTTTCTTT. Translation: CASHGSGSNTEAFF. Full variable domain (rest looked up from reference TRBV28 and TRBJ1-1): DVKVTQSSRYLVKRTGEKVFLECVQDMDHENMFWYRQDPGLGLRLIYFSYDVKMKEKGDIPEGYSVSREKKERFSLILESASTNQTSMYLCASHGSGSNTEAFFGQGTRLTVV.